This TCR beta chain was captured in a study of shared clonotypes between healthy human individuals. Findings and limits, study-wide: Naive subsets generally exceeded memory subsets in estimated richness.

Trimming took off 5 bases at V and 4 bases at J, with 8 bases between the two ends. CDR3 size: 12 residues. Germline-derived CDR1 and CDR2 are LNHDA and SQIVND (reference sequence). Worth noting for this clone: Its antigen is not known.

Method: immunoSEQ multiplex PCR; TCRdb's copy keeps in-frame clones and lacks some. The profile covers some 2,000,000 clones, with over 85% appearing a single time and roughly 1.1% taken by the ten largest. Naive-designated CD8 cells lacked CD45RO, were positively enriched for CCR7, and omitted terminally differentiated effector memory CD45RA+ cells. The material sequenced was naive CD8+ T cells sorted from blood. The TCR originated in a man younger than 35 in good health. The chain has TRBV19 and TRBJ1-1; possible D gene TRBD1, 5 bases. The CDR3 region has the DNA TGTGCCAGTAGTGGGGGGATCACTGAAGCTTTCTTT. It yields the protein CASSGGITEAFF.